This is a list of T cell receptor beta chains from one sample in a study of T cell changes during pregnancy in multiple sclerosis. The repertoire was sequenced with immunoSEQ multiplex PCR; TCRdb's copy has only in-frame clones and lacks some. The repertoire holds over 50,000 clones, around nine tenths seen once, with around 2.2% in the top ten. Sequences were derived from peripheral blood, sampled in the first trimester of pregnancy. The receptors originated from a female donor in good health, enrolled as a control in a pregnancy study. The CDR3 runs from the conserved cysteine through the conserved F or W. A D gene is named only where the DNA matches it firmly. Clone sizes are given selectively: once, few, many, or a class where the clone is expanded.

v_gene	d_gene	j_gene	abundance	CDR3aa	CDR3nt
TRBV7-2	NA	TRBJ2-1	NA	CASSLDVAPYNEQFF	TGTGCCAGCAGCTTAGATGTTGCGCCGTACAATGAGCAGTTCTTC
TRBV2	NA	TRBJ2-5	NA	CASTGGEETQYF	TGTGCCAGCACGGGGGGCGAGGAGACCCAGTACTTC
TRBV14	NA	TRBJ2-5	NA	CASSQEDGGFGETQYF	TGTGCCAGCAGCCAAGAAGACGGAGGGTTCGGGGAGACCCAGTACTTC
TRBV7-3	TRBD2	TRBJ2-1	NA	CASSLTFSGGASINEQFF	TGTGCCAGCAGCTTAACGTTCAGCGGGGGGGCCAGTATCAATGAGCAGTTCTTC
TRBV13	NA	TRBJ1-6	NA	CASSLWTESNSPLHF	TGTGCCAGCAGCTTGTGGACAGAGAGTAATTCACCCCTCCACTTT
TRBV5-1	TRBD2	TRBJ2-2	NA	CASKGTSGTNTGELFF	TGCGCCAGCAAGGGGACTAGCGGGACTAACACCGGGGAGCTGTTTTTT
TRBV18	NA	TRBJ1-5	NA	CASSRQQGNQPQHF	TGTGCCAGCTCACGACAACAGGGAAATCAGCCCCAGCATTTT
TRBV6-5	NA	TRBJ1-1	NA	CASSYQSGDTEAFF	TGTGCCAGCAGTTACCAGTCGGGGGACACTGAAGCTTTCTTT
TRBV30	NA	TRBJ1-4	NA	CAWRGGWNEKLFF	TGTGCCTGGAGAGGCGGCTGGAATGAAAAACTGTTTTTT
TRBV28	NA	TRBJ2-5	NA	CASSLGSGGPGETQYF	TGTGCCAGCAGCCTAGGGTCTGGGGGCCCCGGGGAGACCCAGTACTTC
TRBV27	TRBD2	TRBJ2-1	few	CATLAGENEQFF	TGTGCCACCCTAGCGGGGGAAAATGAGCAGTTCTTC
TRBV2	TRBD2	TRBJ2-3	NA	CASSPGTTTDTQYF	TGTGCCAGCAGCCCCGGGACTACTACAGATACGCAGTATTTT
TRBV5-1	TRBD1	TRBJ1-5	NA	CASSLPKQGANQPQHF	TGCGCCAGCAGCTTACCCAAACAGGGGGCCAATCAGCCCCAGCATTTT
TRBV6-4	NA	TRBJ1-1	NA	CASSAEDSTEAFF	TGTGCCAGCAGTGCCGAAGACAGCACTGAAGCTTTCTTT
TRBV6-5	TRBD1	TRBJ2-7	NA	CASSVGQGWYEQYF	TGTGCCAGCAGTGTGGGACAGGGCTGGTACGAGCAGTACTTC
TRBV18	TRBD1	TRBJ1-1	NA	CASSPTGGNTEAFF	TGTGCCAGCTCACCAACAGGGGGGAACACTGAAGCTTTCTTT
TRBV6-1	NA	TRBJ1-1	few	CALQGRVNTEAFF	TGTGCCTTACAGGGTAGGGTGAACACTGAAGCTTTCTTT
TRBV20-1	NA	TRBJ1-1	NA	CSARNREAFF	TGCAGTGCTAGAAACAGGGAAGCTTTCTTT
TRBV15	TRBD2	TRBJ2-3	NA	CATSSRTRGGTDTQYF	TGTGCCACCAGCAGCCGGACACGGGGGGGCACAGATACGCAGTATTTT
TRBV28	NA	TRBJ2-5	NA	CASSFPSHGGAETQYF	TGTGCCAGCAGTTTCCCCTCTCATGGGGGCGCAGAGACCCAGTACTTC